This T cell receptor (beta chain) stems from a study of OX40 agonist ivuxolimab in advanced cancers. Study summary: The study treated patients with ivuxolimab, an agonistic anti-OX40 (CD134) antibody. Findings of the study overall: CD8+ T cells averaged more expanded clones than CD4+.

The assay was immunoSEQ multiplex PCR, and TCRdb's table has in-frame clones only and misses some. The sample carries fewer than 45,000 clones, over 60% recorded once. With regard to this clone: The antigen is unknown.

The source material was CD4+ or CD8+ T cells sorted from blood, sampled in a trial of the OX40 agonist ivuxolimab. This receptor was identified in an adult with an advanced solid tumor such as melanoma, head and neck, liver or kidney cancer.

Here the CDR3 DNA reads TGCAGCGTTGAACCTGGGGAGAACACTGAAGCTTTCTTT. Translation gives CSVEPGENTEAFF. This chain uses TRBV29-1 with TRBJ1-1; D remains ambiguous. This CDR3 contains 13 residues. Per the germline V gene, CDR1 is SQVTM and CDR2 is ANQGSEA. The V gene lost 2 bases and the J gene lost 1 base, with 8 bases spanning the gap. The whole variable domain, remainder taken from reference TRBV29-1 and TRBJ1-1, is SAVISQKPSRDICQRGTSLTIQCQVDSQVTMMFWYRQQPGQSLTLIATANQGSEATYESGFVIDKFPISRPNLTFSTLTVSNMSPEDSSIYLCSVEPGENTEAFFGQGTRLTVV.